A selection of T cell receptor beta chains follows, all from one sample in a study of regulatory T cells in long-lasting Graves disease. TCRdb reprocessed the multiplex PCR reads with MiXCR, giving one entry per CDR3 protein. The sample contains 400,000 to 450,000 distinct CDR3 sequences, about 25% of which appear only once. The source was peripheral blood mononuclear cells (PBMCs), collected when the disease was refractory, from a patient treated with antithyroid drugs. Receptor source: a female donor with Graves disease. CDR3s include the opening cysteine and the closing phenylalanine or tryptophan. A D gene is named only where the DNA matches it firmly.

NA | TRBJ2-6 | TRBV30 | CAWSLGGGGANVLTF
NA | TRBJ2-3 | TRBV3-1 | CASSQFTGTDTQYF
NA | TRBJ2-4 | TRBV20-1 | CSARGGAAKNIQYF
TRBD1 | TRBJ2-7 | TRBV27 | CASSFVRDRPYEQYF
NA | TRBJ2-3 | TRBV6-2/TRBV6-3 | CASSYASDLTDTQYF
TRBD1 | TRBJ2-7 | TRBV7-9 | CASSPTGPEQYF
TRBD1 | TRBJ2-7 | TRBV29-1 | CSVEGQGSEQYF
TRBD1 | TRBJ1-2 | TRBV28 | CASSLTTHGAGGAYGYTF
NA | TRBJ2-7 | TRBV19 | CASSTSSGHRAVYEQYF
NA | TRBJ1-1 | TRBV19 | CASTPRGGAVNTEAFF
NA | TRBJ1-5 | TRBV12-3/TRBV12-4 | CASSPQARNQPQHF
NA | TRBJ2-7 | TRBV7-9 | CASSPTSSQTRIYEQYF
NA | TRBJ2-5 | TRBV5-6 | CAGSSGTREETQYF
NA | TRBJ1-5 | TRBV6-5 | CASSLSVETLFPQPQHF
NA | TRBJ2-7 | TRBV12-3/TRBV12-4 | CASSLDTGSYEQYF
TRBD2 | TRBJ2-1 | TRBV6-1 | CASSGGLAGGYNEQFF
NA | TRBJ1-2 | TRBV20-1 | CSAITGSGYTF
NA | TRBJ1-1 | TRBV7-9 | CASRAFSTAAWNTEAFF
NA | TRBJ2-2 | TRBV9 | CASSVGWAQSNTGELFF
NA | TRBJ2-7 | TRBV19 | CASSIAHPDPNSVLRASEQYF
NA | TRBJ2-7 | TRBV28 | CASSLPRGGEQYF
NA | TRBJ2-5 | TRBV24-1 | CATSEPGHLGETQYF
NA | TRBJ1-4 | TRBV6-9 | CARPREKLFF
NA | TRBJ2-7 | TRBV7-2 | CASSLMAGATYEQYF
NA | TRBJ1-5 | TRBV20-1 | CSASIPGSNQPQHF
TRBD2 | TRBJ2-1 | TRBV20-1 | CSARDPSGRRPSRLLPDEQFF
NA | TRBJ1-1 | TRBV10-3 | CAISEGSLNTEAFF
NA | TRBJ2-1 | TRBV28 | CASKQGGGHNEQFF
NA | TRBJ2-1 | TRBV20-1 | CSARWGTSDNEQFF
TRBD2 | TRBJ2-5 | TRBV11-2 | CASSFGSGSSQETQYF
NA | TRBJ2-2 | TRBV18 | CASSPPTGTPNTGELFF
NA | TRBJ1-2 | TRBV12-3/TRBV12-4 | CASSSVFYGYTF
TRBD2 | TRBJ2-7 | TRBV28 | CASSQGLAGRDSYEQYF
NA | TRBJ1-4 | TRBV4-3 | CASSQVGRKLFF
NA | TRBJ2-2 | TRBV7-2 | CASSLRGGGGELFF
TRBD1 | TRBJ2-5 | TRBV20-1 | CSARKPDRGLETQYF
NA | TRBJ2-1 | TRBV7-2 | CASSLQATKALYNEQFF
NA | TRBJ2-7 | TRBV28 | CASSPPGLSFEQYF
NA | TRBJ1-5 | TRBV19 | CASSIGRSLRAFWPQHF
NA | TRBJ2-5 | TRBV11-2 | CASSSLRETQYF
TRBD2 | TRBJ2-1 | TRBV12-5 | CASGIGTSGYNEQFF
TRBD1 | TRBJ1-5 | TRBV6-1 | CASKRDSSSNQPQHF
NA | TRBJ2-7 | TRBV30 | CAWNLGLEQYF
NA | TRBJ2-3 | TRBV12-3/TRBV12-4 | CASSLSTRTHTQYF
TRBD2 | TRBJ2-1 | TRBV20-1 | CSARDPLTSFSHNEQFF
NA | TRBJ1-6 | TRBV30 | CAWTPRPDSPLHF
NA | TRBJ1-6 | TRBV15 | CATSRDRWNSPLHF
NA | TRBJ1-4 | TRBV13 | CASSYGQESEKLFF
NA | TRBJ1-1 | TRBV19 | CASSIDQGTSTEAFF
TRBD2 | TRBJ2-5 | TRBV20-1 | CSARLLGLAGTGETQYF
NA | TRBJ1-2 | TRBV28 | CAGAPGPSDGHTF
NA | TRBJ2-5 | TRBV5-6 | CASSFATEETQYF
NA | TRBJ1-1 | TRBV20-1 | CSARAPREAFF
NA | TRBJ2-7 | TRBV7-9 | CASSPPPPSGHEQYF
TRBD1 | TRBJ1-1 | TRBV19 | CASSSHQGDKNTEAFF
NA | TRBJ2-2 | TRBV2 | CASSETRGGRANTGELFF
NA | TRBJ2-7 | TRBV12-3/TRBV12-4 | CASFIPTATPYEQYF